The rows below give T cell receptor beta chains drawn from one sample of a study of blood T cell repertoires in COVID-19. Generated by immunoSEQ multiplex PCR, the TCRdb table keeps only in-frame clones and is missing some. The data hold 340,000 or so clones, with around four fifths observed a single time. The material sequenced was peripheral blood. The receptors stem from a man aged 25-45 years with active or convalescent COVID-19. CDR3s include the opening cysteine and the closing phenylalanine or tryptophan. A D gene is named only where the DNA matches it firmly. Only part of the rows carry a size: once, few, many, or a class if the clone is expanded.

once | TRBJ1-2 | 15 | NA | TRBV2 | TGTGCCAGCAGTGAGGGGAATCCTACGGGGTATGGCTACACCTTC | CASSEGNPTGYGYTF
NA | TRBJ1-1 | 14 | NA | TRBV7-2 | TGTGCCAGCAGCTTAGTATCAGTGAACACTGAAGCTTTCTTT | CASSLVSVNTEAFF
NA | TRBJ1-6 | 13 | NA | TRBV6-2/TRBV6-3 | TGTGCCAGCAACCCGCAGGTTGGTTCACCCCTCCACTTT | CASNPQVGSPLHF
NA | TRBJ2-3 | 15 | TRBD1 | TRBV18 | TGTGCCAGCTCACCAGCAGGGGGTAGCACAGATACGCAGTATTTT | CASSPAGGSTDTQYF
NA | TRBJ2-7 | 18 | TRBD2 | TRBV5-6 | TGTGCCAGCAGCGTTCCCTACGCGGGAGGCACCTTCTGGGGCGAGCAGTACTTC | CASSVPYAGGTFWGEQYF
NA | TRBJ1-5 | 16 | NA | TRBV4-1 | TGCGCCAGCAGCCAGAAGGGACAAAATAGCAATCAGCCCCAGCATTTT | CASSQKGQNSNQPQHF
NA | TRBJ2-1 | 12 | NA | TRBV11-3 | TGTGCCAGCAGCGGAAACAGGGATGAGCAGTTCTTC | CASSGNRDEQFF
few | TRBJ2-3 | 16 | NA | TRBV7-3 | TGTGCCAGCAGCCCGACTGGTTGGCTAGGTACAGATACGCAGTATTTT | CASSPTGWLGTDTQYF
NA | TRBJ1-4 | 15 | TRBD1 | TRBV4-2 | TGTGCCAGCAGCCAAGTGACAGGGTCTAATGAAAAACTGTTTTTT | CASSQVTGSNEKLFF
NA | TRBJ2-3 | 14 | NA | TRBV11-2 | TGTGCCAGCAGCCCAATCAGGGGCGCAGATACGCAGTATTTT | CASSPIRGADTQYF
NA | TRBJ1-1 | 15 | NA | TRBV19 | TGTGCCAGTAGCCCCGGAACCGGGGAGCAAACTGAAGCTTTCTTT | CASSPGTGEQTEAFF
NA | TRBJ1-1 | 14 | NA | TRBV6-2/TRBV6-3 | TGTGCCAGCAGTTACTCGAGGGTGAGCACTGAAGCTTTCTTT | CASSYSRVSTEAFF
NA | TRBJ2-1 | 16 | TRBD2 | TRBV6-5 | TGTGCCAGCAGTTTGAGGGGAGGGCCGCGGTACAATGAGCAGTTCTTC | CASSLRGGPRYNEQFF
NA | TRBJ2-3 | 15 | TRBD1 | TRBV6-5 | TGTGCCAGCAGTTCCCCGACAGGGGCTGGAGATACGCAGTATTTT | CASSSPTGAGDTQYF
NA | TRBJ1-2 | 11 | TRBD1 | TRBV28 | TGTGCCGTCCAGGGGGAGGAGGGCTACACCTTC | CAVQGEEGYTF
NA | TRBJ2-3 | 13 | NA | TRBV30 | TGTGCGGGGGGGGCTGGGGGCACAGATACGCAGTATTTT | CAGGAGGTDTQYF
NA | TRBJ2-7 | 12 | NA | TRBV6-5 | TGTGCCAGCAGTTACTCTGGCAGGGAAATGGTCTTC | CASSYSGREMVF
NA | TRBJ2-5 | 15 | TRBD1 | TRBV27 | TGTGCCAGCAGCTCGGACAGGGGGTTCGAAAAGACCCAGTACTTC | CASSSDRGFEKTQYF
NA | TRBJ2-7 | 14 | TRBD2 | TRBV30 | TGTGCCTGGGCCCCGGGACTAGCGGGAGTAGAGCAGTACTTC | CAWAPGLAGVEQYF
NA | TRBJ1-5 | 15 | TRBD1 | TRBV19 | TGTGCCAGTAGTATAGCACAGGGGAGCAATCAGCCCCAGCATTTT | CASSIAQGSNQPQHF
NA | TRBJ1-3 | 15 | NA | TRBV5-6 | TGTGCCAGCAGCTTGGGGGGGCCATCTGGAAACACCATATATTTT | CASSLGGPSGNTIYF
NA | TRBJ2-1 | 17 | TRBD2 | TRBV18 | TGTGCCAGCTCACCACCGACCCTAGCGGGAGGGCTGGATGAGCAGTTCTTC | CASSPPTLAGGLDEQFF
NA | TRBJ1-4 | 15 | TRBD1 | TRBV11-3 | TGTGCCAGCAGCTTAATGGGACAGGGGAAGACCAGGGTGTTTTTT | CASSLMGQGKTRVFF
NA | TRBJ1-6 | 16 | TRBD1 | TRBV18 | TGTGCCAGCTCACAACGTGGGACAGGGGAGGGTTCACCCCTCCACTTT | CASSQRGTGEGSPLHF
NA | TRBJ2-7 | 13 | TRBD1 | TRBV11-2 | TGTGCCAGCACCGGGACAGGGGTCGGCGAGCAGTACTTC | CASTGTGVGEQYF
NA | TRBJ2-1 | 14 | NA | TRBV28 | TGTGCCAGCCGATCAGGGGTTCTGGACAATGAGCAGTTCTTC | CASRSGVLDNEQFF
once | TRBJ2-7 | 15 | NA | TRBV9 | TGTGCCAGCAGCCCCCGGGCAGGGGGGTCTTACGAGCAGTACTTC | CASSPRAGGSYEQYF
NA | TRBJ2-5 | 15 | NA | TRBV4-2 | TGTGCCAGCAGCCAAGGCGGGGGCAATAAAGAGACCCAGTACTTC | CASSQGGGNKETQYF
few | TRBJ2-1 | 13 | TRBD2 | TRBV6-2/TRBV6-3 | TGTGCCAGCAGTCGAGGGACTAGCGGGAGGGAGTTCTTC | CASSRGTSGREFF
once | TRBJ2-3 | 13 | NA | TRBV5-4 | TGTGCCAGCAGCTTGCTAGTTACAGATACGCAGTATTTT | CASSLLVTDTQYF
NA | TRBJ2-7 | 14 | TRBD1 | TRBV9 | TGTGCCAGCAGCGGGGGGACAGATTCCTACGAGCAGTACTTC | CASSGGTDSYEQYF
NA | TRBJ2-3 | 15 | NA | TRBV5-6 | TGTGCCAGCAGCTTGGGGACTTCAAGAGTAGATACGCAGTATTTT | CASSLGTSRVDTQYF
few | TRBJ1-2 | 12 | NA | TRBV30 | TGTGCCTGGAGGTACAGGGAGTATGGCTACACCTTC | CAWRYREYGYTF
NA | TRBJ2-5 | 18 | TRBD2 | TRBV7-8 | TGTGCCAGCAGCTTAGCTCCTTGGACTAGCGGGGGGGAAGAGACCCAGTACTTC | CASSLAPWTSGGEETQYF
NA | TRBJ2-1 | 15 | TRBD2 | TRBV5-4 | TGTGCCAGCAGCTTAGGACTAGCGGGGAACAATGAGCAGTTCTTC | CASSLGLAGNNEQFF
few | TRBJ2-7 | 16 | NA | TRBV25-1 | TGTGCCAGCAGTGAAGGTGGTGAGCGGGTATCCTACGAGCAGTACTTC | CASSEGGERVSYEQYF
NA | TRBJ2-2 | 16 | TRBD1 | TRBV9 | TGTGCCAGCAGCATACAGGGGGCGTCGAACACCGGGGAGCTGTTTTTT | CASSIQGASNTGELFF
few | TRBJ1-2 | 15 | NA | TRBV30 | TGTGCCTGGAGTCCAGACACGGGGGGGAATCATGGCTACACCTTC | CAWSPDTGGNHGYTF
NA | TRBJ2-7 | 18 | TRBD2 | TRBV5-1 | TGCGCCAGCAGCTATGCCTCCCCTGCAGCGGGGCAGCGCCACGAGCAGTACTTC | CASSYASPAAGQRHEQYF
NA | TRBJ1-1 | 17 | NA | TRBV4-1 | TGCGCCAGCAGCCAAGGAGTTATAGCTCTCATGAACACTGAAGCTTTCTTT | CASSQGVIALMNTEAFF
NA | TRBJ2-7 | 13 | NA | TRBV9 | TGTGCCAGCAGCGTAAATCAAGGGGAAGAGCAGTACTTC | CASSVNQGEEQYF
NA | TRBJ2-3 | 14 | TRBD2 | TRBV6-4 | TGTGCCAGCAGTGAGCGGGGGGGGCCAGATACGCAGTATTTT | CASSERGGPDTQYF
NA | TRBJ2-7 | 15 | TRBD2 | TRBV3-1/TRBV3-2 | TGTGCCAGCAGCCTGCGGGGGGAGAACTCCTACGAGCAGTACTTC | CASSLRGENSYEQYF
NA | TRBJ1-5 | 15 | NA | TRBV27 | TGTGCCAGCAGTCTAGGCGGGTATAGCAATCAGCCCCAGCATTTT | CASSLGGYSNQPQHF
NA | TRBJ2-5 | 14 | NA | TRBV7-3 | TGTGCCAGCAGCTTCAGCGGCCCCCAAGAGACCCAGTACTTC | CASSFSGPQETQYF
NA | TRBJ1-6 | 15 | NA | TRBV18 | TGTGCCAGCTCACTAGATAGCTCCTATAATTCACCCCTCCACTTT | CASSLDSSYNSPLHF
NA | TRBJ2-7 | 13 | TRBD1 | TRBV7-2 | TGTGCCAGCAGCTGGACAGGGGGCAGGGAGCAGTACTTC | CASSWTGGREQYF
NA | TRBJ1-1 | 13 | NA | TRBV7-3 | TGTGCCAGCTGCCTGGGGCCGAACACTGAAGCTTTCTTT | CASCLGPNTEAFF
few | TRBJ2-5 | 16 | TRBD1 | TRBV7-2 | TGTGCCAGCAGCTCCTATTTGGGACAGGGGAAAGAGACCCAGTACTTC | CASSSYLGQGKETQYF
NA | TRBJ2-5 | 17 | NA | TRBV5-6 | TGTGCCAGCAGCTTGGAATCCTCAGGCGTAGTCCAAGAGACCCAGTACTTC | CASSLESSGVVQETQYF
NA | TRBJ1-1 | 11 | NA | TRBV28 | TGTGCCAGCAGTGGACTCCCTGAAGCTTTCTTT | CASSGLPEAFF
NA | TRBJ2-7 | 15 | NA | TRBV28 | TGTGCCAGCAGTTTACGGCAGACAGCCTCCTACGAGCAGTACTTC | CASSLRQTASYEQYF
once | TRBJ2-1 | 16 | NA | TRBV9 | TGTGCCAGCAGCCCCACACAAGGGGCGAGGTGGAATGAGCAGTTCTTC | CASSPTQGARWNEQFF
NA | TRBJ1-2 | 13 | TRBD1 | TRBV12-3/TRBV12-4 | TGTGCCAGCAGTTTCCAAGACAGGGAGCGCTACACCTTC | CASSFQDRERYTF
NA | TRBJ2-6 | 19 | TRBD1 | TRBV9 | TGTGCCAGCAGCCCGAGGACAGGGCCCGACTACTCTGGGGCCAACGTCCTGACTTTC | CASSPRTGPDYSGANVLTF
NA | TRBJ1-6 | 14 | NA | TRBV7-2 | TGTGCCAGCAGCTGGGCAGGGTCCAATTCACCCCTCCACTTT | CASSWAGSNSPLHF
NA | TRBJ1-6 | 15 | TRBD1 | TRBV27 | TGTGCCAGCAGTTCGTCCGGGACAGTTAATTCACCCCTCCACTTT | CASSSSGTVNSPLHF